The source of this TCR beta chain is a study of OX40 agonist ivuxolimab in advanced cancers. Background on the study: Males comprised around four fifths of the group, whose mean age was approximately 61 years (range roughly 23 to 80). Whole-study findings and limits: Certain nonresponders additionally had low normalized T-cell clonal expansion.

Some clones are missing from TCRdb's copy, which holds only in-frame ones; the method was immunoSEQ multiplex PCR. The table records some 70,000 clones, about nine tenths of them present only once. The CDR3 extends over 12 amino acids. Per the germline V gene, CDR1 is SQVTM and CDR2 is ANQGSEA. Points on this clone: No antigen is known for it.

This receptor was obtained from an adult with an advanced solid tumor such as melanoma, head and neck, liver or kidney cancer. V usage is TRBV29-1 and J usage is TRBJ1-4, with D maybe TRBD1 (5 bases). The source material was CD4+ or CD8+ T cells sorted from blood, sampled in a trial of the OX40 agonist ivuxolimab. The CDR3 DNA sequence: TGCGCTGGGGGGACGGTTAATGAAAAACTGTTTTTT. Translation gives CAGGTVNEKLFF.